This record concerns one TCR beta chain sequence. The data derive from a study of shared T cell receptors in the human thymus. Sequencing was performed with immunoSEQ multiplex PCR; in TCRdb, only in-frame clones are kept and a portion is missing. The data hold 500,000 to 750,000 clones, with approximately 88% observed a single time. The CDR3 has 17 amino acids. The germline CDR1 and CDR2 sequences are SNHLY and FYNNEI. Trimming pared 2 bases from V and 0 bases from J, leaving 14 bases between. This sample also appeared in a second study, on human thymus T cells. That study reports: Those donating were healthy Finnish infants in corrective surgery for congenital heart defects. The source of the thymus tissue was resections taken during corrective heart surgery. Blood and thymic repertoires both appeared biased in V and J gene usage. Related studies found that unrelated individuals share highly overlapping thymic repertoires.

The sequencing input was thymocytes. The chain couples TRBV2 to TRBJ1-3, with D maybe TRBD1 (6 bases). This TCR was recovered from a boy under two years old with a congenital heart defect. The CDR3 region is CASSEIRGLSSGNTIYF. CDR3 DNA: TGTGCCAGCAGTGAAATCAGGGGCCTCAGCTCTGGAAACACCATATATTTT.